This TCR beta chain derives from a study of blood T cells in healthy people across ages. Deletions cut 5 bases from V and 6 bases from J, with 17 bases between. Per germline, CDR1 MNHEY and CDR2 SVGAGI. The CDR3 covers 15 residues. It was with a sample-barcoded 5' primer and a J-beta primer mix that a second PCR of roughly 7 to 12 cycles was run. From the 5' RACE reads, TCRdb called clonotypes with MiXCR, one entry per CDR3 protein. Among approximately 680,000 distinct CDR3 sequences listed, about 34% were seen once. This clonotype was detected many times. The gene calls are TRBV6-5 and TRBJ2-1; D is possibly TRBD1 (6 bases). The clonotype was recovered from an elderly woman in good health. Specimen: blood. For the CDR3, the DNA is TGTGCCAGCAGTAGCCCTGGGGGCGCCTCCAATGAGCAGTTCTTC. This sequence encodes CASSSPGGASNEQFF.